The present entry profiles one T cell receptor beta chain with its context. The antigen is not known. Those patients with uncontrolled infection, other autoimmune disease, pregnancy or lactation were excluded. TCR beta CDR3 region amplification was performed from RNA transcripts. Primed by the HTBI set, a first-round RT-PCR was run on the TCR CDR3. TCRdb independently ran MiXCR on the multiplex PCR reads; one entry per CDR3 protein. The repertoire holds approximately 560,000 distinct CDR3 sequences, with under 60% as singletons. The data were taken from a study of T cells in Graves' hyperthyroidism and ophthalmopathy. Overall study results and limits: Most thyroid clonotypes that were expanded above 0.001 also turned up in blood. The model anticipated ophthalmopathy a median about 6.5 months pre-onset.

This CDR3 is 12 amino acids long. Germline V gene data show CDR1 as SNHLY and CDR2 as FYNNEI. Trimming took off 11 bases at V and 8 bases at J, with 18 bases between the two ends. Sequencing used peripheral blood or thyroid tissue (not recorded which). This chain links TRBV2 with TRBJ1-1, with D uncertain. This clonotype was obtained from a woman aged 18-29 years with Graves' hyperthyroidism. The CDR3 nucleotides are TGTGCCCGCACCGGATACAGCGTGGAAGCTTTCTTT. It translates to CARTGYSVEAFF. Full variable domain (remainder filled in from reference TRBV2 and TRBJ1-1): EPEVTQTPSHQVTQMGQEVILRCVPISNHLYFYWYRQILGQKVEFLVSFYNNEISEKSEIFDDQFSVERPDGSNFTLKIRSTKLEDSAMYFCARTGYSVEAFFGQGTRLTVV.